What follows describes a single T cell receptor beta chain. The antigen is not known. The source of the sample is a study of graft-versus-host responses after intestinal transplantation. Overall study: Recipients got multivisceral, liver-intestinal, or isolated intestinal transplants. After anti-thymocyte globulin induction, recipients took tacrolimus and steroids for 2 to 3 years.

Clones were sequenced by immunoSEQ multiplex PCR, and TCRdb holds only the in-frame ones, with some missing. The data show approximately 85,000 clones, about 91% seen once. Study-level points and caveats: GvH clones surfaced in recipient marrow, some emerging earlier in ileum or blood. Patients with graft-donor T cell macrochimerism had high graft-versus-host to host-versus-graft clonal ratios in allografts.

Germline CDR1 is SGHAT and CDR2 is FQDESV (reference sequence). The CDR3 runs to 16 residues. V shed 5 bases and J 5 bases; nucleotides not matched to a gene: 12. This receptor was identified in a human donor who was the organ donor for an intestinal transplant. This chain connects TRBV11-1 to TRBJ2-1, with 7 positions matching TRBD1. Material: unstimulated CD8+ T cells sorted from spleen or lymph node cells, obtained before transplant. As DNA, the CDR3 is TGTGCCAGCAGCCAGACCTCAGGGGGTAACCACAATGAGCAGTTCTTC. Its translation is CASSQTSGGNHNEQFF.